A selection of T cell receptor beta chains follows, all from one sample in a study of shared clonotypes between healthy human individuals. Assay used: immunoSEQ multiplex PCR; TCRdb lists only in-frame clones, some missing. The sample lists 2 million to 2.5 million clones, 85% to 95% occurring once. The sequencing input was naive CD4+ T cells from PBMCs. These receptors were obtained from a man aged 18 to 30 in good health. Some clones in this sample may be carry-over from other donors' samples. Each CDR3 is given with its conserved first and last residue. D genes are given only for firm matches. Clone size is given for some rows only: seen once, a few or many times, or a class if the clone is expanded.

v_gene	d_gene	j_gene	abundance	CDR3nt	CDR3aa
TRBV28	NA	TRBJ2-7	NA	TGTGCCAGCAGTACCGCTCTGACCGGCGGCGAGCAGTACTTC	CASSTALTGGEQYF
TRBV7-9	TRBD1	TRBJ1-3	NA	TGTGCCAGCAGCTATCGGCCGGGACAGGATTTCTCTGGAAACACCATATATTTT	CASSYRPGQDFSGNTIYF
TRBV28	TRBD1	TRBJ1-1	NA	TGTGCCAGCAGTTTCCGGGGACAGCCGAACACTGAAGCTTTCTTT	CASSFRGQPNTEAFF
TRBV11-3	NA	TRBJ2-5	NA	TGTGCCAGCAGCTTCGGCAGTCAAGAGACCCAGTACTTC	CASSFGSQETQYF
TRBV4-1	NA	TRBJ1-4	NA	TGCGCCAGCAGCCCACTCAGGGTACTTGAAAAACTGTTTTTT	CASSPLRVLEKLFF
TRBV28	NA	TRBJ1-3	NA	TGTGCCACCCGCCGGGACGGCGGGGGGTCTCTCAACACCATATATTTT	CATRRDGGGSLNTIYF
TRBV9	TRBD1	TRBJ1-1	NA	TGTGCCAGCAGCGTAGCGGGAGGGGGCTCGAGGACTGAAGCTTTCTTT	CASSVAGGGSRTEAFF
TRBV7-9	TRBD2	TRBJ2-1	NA	TGTGCCAGCAGCTCCGTGGGGACTAGGGTCAATGAGCAGTTCTTC	CASSSVGTRVNEQFF
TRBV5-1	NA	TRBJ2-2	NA	TGCGCCAGCAGCTTGCAGGCCCCGAACACCGGGGAGCTGTTTTTT	CASSLQAPNTGELFF
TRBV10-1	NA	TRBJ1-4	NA	TGCGCCAGCAGTGACGGGGCCACGGTTTGGAAACTGTTTTTT	CASSDGATVWKLFF
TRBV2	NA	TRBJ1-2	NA	TGTGCCAGCAGTACGGGGGCGCGGGAGGGCTACACCTTC	CASSTGAREGYTF
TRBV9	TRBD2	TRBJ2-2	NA	TGTGCCAGCAGCGGTAGGGCAGCGGGAGGCGCCGGGGAGCTGTTTTTT	CASSGRAAGGAGELFF
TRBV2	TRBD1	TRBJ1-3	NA	TGTGCCAGCAGGGCCAACAGGGGATCAGGAAACACCATATATTTT	CASRANRGSGNTIYF
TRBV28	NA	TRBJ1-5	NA	TGTGCCAGCAACCCCGGGGCTAGCAATCAGCCCCAGCATTTT	CASNPGASNQPQHF
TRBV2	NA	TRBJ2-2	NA	TGTGCCAGCACGGACAACACCGGGGAGCTGTTTTTT	CASTDNTGELFF
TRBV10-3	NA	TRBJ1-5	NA	TGTGCCATCAGTGAGTCTGTCCCAGGCAATCAGCCCCAGCATTTT	CAISESVPGNQPQHF
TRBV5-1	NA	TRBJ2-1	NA	TGCGCCAGCAGCTTAGCGGACCCCTACAATGAGCAGTTCTTC	CASSLADPYNEQFF
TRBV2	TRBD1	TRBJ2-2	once	TGTGCCAGCTTAAGGGGGCGAGGGCCAAACACCGGGGAGCTGTTTTTT	CASLRGRGPNTGELFF
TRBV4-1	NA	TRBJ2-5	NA	TGCGCCAGCAGCCAAGCCAGGGAAGGGGGGACCCAGTACTTC	CASSQAREGGTQYF
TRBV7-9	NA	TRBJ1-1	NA	TGTGCCAGCAGCTTAATTGTGGAGACTGAAGCTTTCTTT	CASSLIVETEAFF
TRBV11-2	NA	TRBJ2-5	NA	TGTGCCAGCAGCTCAAGACAGGAGACCCAGTACTTC	CASSSRQETQYF
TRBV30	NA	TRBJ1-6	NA	TGTGCCTGGAGCCCAACGGGAAATTCACCCCTCCACTTT	CAWSPTGNSPLHF
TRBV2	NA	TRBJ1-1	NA	TGTGCCAGCAGTCTCGGACAAGGCGCTGAAGCTTTCTTT	CASSLGQGAEAFF
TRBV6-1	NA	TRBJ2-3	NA	TGTGCCAGCAGTACTTACAGGGTATCGGTAGATACGCAGTATTTT	CASSTYRVSVDTQYF
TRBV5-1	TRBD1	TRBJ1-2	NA	TGCGCCAGCAGCTACGACAGGGTAAAGGACTATGGCTACACCTTC	CASSYDRVKDYGYTF
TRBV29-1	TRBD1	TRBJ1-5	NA	TGCAGCGTTCCGGGACAGGGGGCCAAGGGCAATCAGCCCCAGCATTTT	CSVPGQGAKGNQPQHF
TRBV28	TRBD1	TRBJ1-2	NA	TGTGCCAGCAGTTTATTGGTCCGACAGGGGGCCGGTGGCTACACCTTC	CASSLLVRQGAGGYTF
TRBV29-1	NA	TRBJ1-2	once	TGCAGCGTTGAACGGCAGCAGAACTATGGCTACACCTTC	CSVERQQNYGYTF
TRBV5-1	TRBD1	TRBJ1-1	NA	TGCGCCAGCAGCTTAGCTCCGGGACAGGGGCTAACTGAAGCTTTCTTT	CASSLAPGQGLTEAFF
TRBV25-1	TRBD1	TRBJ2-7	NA	TGTGCCAGCAGTGAAGGGGACAGACCCTACGAGCAGTACTTC	CASSEGDRPYEQYF
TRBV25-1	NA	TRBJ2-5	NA	TGTGCCAGCAGTGAGGGTAGGGACTCAGCCCCAGAGACCCAGTACTTC	CASSEGRDSAPETQYF
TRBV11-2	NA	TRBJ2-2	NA	TGTGCCAGCAGCCTGATGCTGGGCGGGGAGCTGTTTTTT	CASSLMLGGELFF
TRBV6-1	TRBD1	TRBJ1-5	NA	TGTGCCAGCTCAGGGGGTTATCAGCCCCAGCATTTT	CASSGGYQPQHF
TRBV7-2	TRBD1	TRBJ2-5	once	TGTGCCAGCAGCCCGGGACAGGATGAGACCCAGTACTTC	CASSPGQDETQYF
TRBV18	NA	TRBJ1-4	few	TGTGCCAGCTCACCAGGGGCGGGTGAAAAACTGTTTTTT	CASSPGAGEKLFF
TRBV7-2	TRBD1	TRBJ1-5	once	TGTGCCAGCAGCTTAGTTACAGGGGGGCAGCCCCAGCATTTT	CASSLVTGGQPQHF
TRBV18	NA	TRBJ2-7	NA	TGTGCCAGCTCACCGGGGACGGAGGACTACGAGCAGTACTTC	CASSPGTEDYEQYF
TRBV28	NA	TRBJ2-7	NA	TGTGCCAGCAGTAGGGAGCACGAGCAGTACTTC	CASSREHEQYF
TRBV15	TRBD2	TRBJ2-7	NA	TGTGCCACCAGCAGGCCCCCTAGCGGGAGATTGTACGAGCAGTACTTC	CATSRPPSGRLYEQYF
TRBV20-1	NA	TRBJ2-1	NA	TGCAGTGCTAAGCAGGGCAATGAGCAGTTCTTC	CSAKQGNEQFF
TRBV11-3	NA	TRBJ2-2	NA	TGTGCCAGCAGCTCCGCCGGGGCCGCAAACACCGGGGAGCTGTTTTTT	CASSSAGAANTGELFF
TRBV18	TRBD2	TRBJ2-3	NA	TGTGCCAGCTCACCCTTAGCGGGAGGCACAGATACGCAGTATTTT	CASSPLAGGTDTQYF
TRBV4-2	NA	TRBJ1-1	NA	TGTGCCAGCAGCCAAGAGAACAGCCTGAACACTGAAGCTTTCTTT	CASSQENSLNTEAFF
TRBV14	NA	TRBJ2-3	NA	TGTGCCAGCAGCCAAGCGGTTTCATCTAGCACAGATACGCAGTATTTT	CASSQAVSSSTDTQYF
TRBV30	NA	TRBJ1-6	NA	TGTGCCTGGAGTGTAGGCAGGGGAACCTCACCCCTCCACTTT	CAWSVGRGTSPLHF
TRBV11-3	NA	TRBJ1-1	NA	TGTGCCAGCAGCTTCTCCGGAGGGACTAGCACTGAAGCTTTCTTT	CASSFSGGTSTEAFF
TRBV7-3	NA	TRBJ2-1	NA	TGTGCCAGCAGCTCGCTAGCGCAGGTCAATGAGCAGTTCTTC	CASSSLAQVNEQFF
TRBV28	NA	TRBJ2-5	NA	TGTGCCAGCAGTTTAGCTTCTGTGGGGTCAGAGACCCAGTACTTC	CASSLASVGSETQYF